Described below is a single T cell receptor (beta chain) sequence and its context. A read error may account for a junction end that differs from germline. These data come from a study of blood T cell repertoires in COVID-19. Profiled with immunoSEQ multiplex PCR; TCRdb holds only in-frame clones, not every one. The data contain hundreds of thousands of clones, roughly nine tenths of them singletons. This CDR3 has 14 amino acids. The germline V gene encodes CDR1 SEHNR and CDR2 FQNEAQ (reference sequence). The sequence derives from a man aged 25-45 years who had recovered from COVID-19. Sample: PBMCs or T cells enriched from blood (not recorded which). This rearrangement joins TRBV7-9 to TRBJ2-7, with TRBD2 matching over 8 bases. CDR3 amino acids: CASRLGTRSYEQYF. The DNA of the CDR3 is TGTGCCAGCAGGTTAGGGACTAGATCCTACGAGCAGTACTTC. The full variable domain, its missing parts supplied by reference TRBV7-9 and TRBJ2-7, is DTGVSQNPRHKITKRGQNVTFRCDPISEHNRLYWYRQTLGQGPEFLTYFQNEAQLEKSRLLSDRFSAERPKGSFSTLEIQRTEQGDSAMYLCASRLGTRSYEQYFGPGTRLTVT.